A single TCR beta chain is shown here with its context. It lacks a known antigen. Per-base quality was not reported, and no clone a single base away is much larger than it. Per the publication, the time point label means: after dendritic cell vaccination, including at tumor progression/relapse. Patients were selected for having adequate residual fresh-frozen tumor tissue and more than two years of available survival data. An isocitrate dehydrogenase mutation was not carried by any of the glioblastoma patients, although molecular status was otherwise variable. PBMC collection took place before vaccination, two weeks after the third vaccination, and at tumor progression if progression occurred. The Qiagen DNeasy Blood extraction Kit was used to extract genomic DNA. Using the immunoSEQ assay, TCRB CDR3 regions were amplified from around 2 micrograms of genomic DNA, or from all available DNA when less than that was on hand. The multiplex PCR relied on 60 forward primers for TCR V beta segments and 13 reverse primers for J beta segments. Synthetic control templates were spiked into each sample at limiting dilution to estimate reads per starting template. The Illumina HiSeq System generated sequencing reads of 87 bp. Regarding the original processing steps: To remove PCR and sequencing errors, closely related sequences were merged with a nearest neighbor algorithm. TCR overlap was defined as the percentage of unique tumor TCR beta sequences that were also present in the same patient's peripheral blood. In TCRdb, the immuneACCESS table is reduced to in-frame sequences with V and J assigned. These tables do not hold every clone; where another copy was compared, an unresolved V gene accounts for under half, and the others remain unexplained. The V and J calls and clone size were taken over from that table, and D and trimming were inferred from the DNA. Counted in this sample were more than 75,000 clones; about four fifths of them appeared once. Clones ranked in the top ten supply 6% to 8.5% of the sample.

This sample stems from a study of glioma-infiltrating T cells after dendritic cell vaccination (dated by TCRdb to about 2016). Regarding the complete study: A cohort of roughly 15 glioblastoma patients from Phase I and II dendritic cell vaccination trials was included, of whom 9 were newly diagnosed and 6 had recurrent disease. TCR sequencing metrics, including TIL content and tumor-blood repertoire overlap, were correlated with survival after dendritic cell vaccination. The vaccine was prepared from monocyte-derived dendritic cells that were cultured for around 7 days with IL-4 and GM-CSF and then pulsed overnight with autologous tumor lysate. Each patient was given three intradermal dendritic cell vaccine injections, spaced two weeks apart, in the arm below the axilla. Between about 2003 and 2013, patients were given autologous tumor lysate-pulsed dendritic cell vaccination. Deep sequencing of TCR beta CDR3 regions was used to quantify tumor-infiltrating lymphocyte content and compare tumor and blood repertoires in dendritic cell-vaccinated glioblastoma patients.

Results the study describes overall, beyond this receptor: The cohort was small and heterogeneous, only a few patients had full blood and tumor sets, and even fewer had initial-recurrent tumor pairs. No direct relationship between TCR clonality and survival was found, suggesting a diverse polyclonal response may matter. Higher estimated pretreatment TIL content predicted longer time to progression and overall survival after dendritic cell vaccination. The three-group TCR overlap response model was described as speculative and requiring prospective validation.

Spanning cysteine to phenylalanine, the CDR3 consists of 16 amino acids. The entry retains the CDR3 DNA only, 48 bases that are in frame from base 1. Per the germline V gene (reference sequence), SGHAT is the CDR1 and FQDESV is the CDR2. For this chain, trimming is 7 bases at the V end and 7 bases at the J end, and the number of junction bases without a gene match is 18. The receptor chain draws on TRBV11-1 and TRBJ2-7; TRBD1 matches 8 bases in the middle. This clonotype was sampled from a human donor with glioblastoma. The sample in question was blood, obtained after dendritic cell vaccination. The bases are TGTGCCAGCACCAACCTTTCGCCTACAGGGGGTCGGGAGCAGTACTTC. Its protein reads: CASTNLSPTGGREQYF.